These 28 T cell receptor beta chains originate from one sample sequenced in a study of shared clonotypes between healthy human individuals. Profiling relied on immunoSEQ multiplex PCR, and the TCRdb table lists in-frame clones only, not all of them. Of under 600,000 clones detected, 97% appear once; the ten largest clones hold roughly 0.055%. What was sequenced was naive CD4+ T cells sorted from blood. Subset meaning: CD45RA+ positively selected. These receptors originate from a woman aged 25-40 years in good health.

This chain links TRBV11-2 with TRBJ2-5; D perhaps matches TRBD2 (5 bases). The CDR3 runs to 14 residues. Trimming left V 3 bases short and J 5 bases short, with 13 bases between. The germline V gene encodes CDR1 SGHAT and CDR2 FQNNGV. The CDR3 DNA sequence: TGTGCCAGCAGCTTGGGGAGAAGGCTGGAGACCCAGTACTTC. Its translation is CASSLGRRLETQYF.

The CDR3, as DNA: TGTGCCAGCAGTGAAGCGAACCCGAACCTCAACAGGGGTTTGTCCTCAACTGAAGCTTTCTTT. It translates to CASSEANPNLNRGLSSTEAFF. This rearrangement joins TRBV6-1 to TRBJ1-1, with 7 bases lining up with TRBD1. With 0 bases clipped from V and 5 bases from J, the junction kept 24 bases outside the gene matches. The CDR3 contains 21 residues. Germline V gene lookup returns CDR1 MNHNS and CDR2 SASEGT.

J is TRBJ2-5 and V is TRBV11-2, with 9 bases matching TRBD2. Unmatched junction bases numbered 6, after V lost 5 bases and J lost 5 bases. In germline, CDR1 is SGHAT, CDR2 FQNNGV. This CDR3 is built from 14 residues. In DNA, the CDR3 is TGTGCCAGCAGCCATAGCGGGAGTGGGGAGACCCAGTACTTC. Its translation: CASSHSGSGETQYF.

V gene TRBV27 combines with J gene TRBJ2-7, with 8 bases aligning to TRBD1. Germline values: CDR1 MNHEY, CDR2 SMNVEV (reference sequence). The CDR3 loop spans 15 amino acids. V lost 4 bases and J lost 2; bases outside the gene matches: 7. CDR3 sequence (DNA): TGTGCCAGCAGTTCGACAGGGGCAGTCGCCTACGAGCAGTACTTC. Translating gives CASSSTGAVAYEQYF.

This CDR3 is CASSLGASPETQYF. In DNA, the CDR3 is TGTGCCAGCAGCTTAGGGGCTTCCCCGGAGACCCAGTACTTC. V usage is TRBV7-6 and J usage is TRBJ2-5, with unresolved D. Germline V lookup: CDR1 SGHVS, CDR2 FNYEAQ. The CDR3 has 14 residues. Trimming shortened V by 1 base and J by 5 bases, and 11 bases separated the two germline ends.

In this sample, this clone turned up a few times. Here the CDR3 reads CASTLFLDWGYEQYF. The CDR3 coding sequence is TGTGCCAGCACCCTTTTCCTGGATTGGGGCTACGAGCAGTACTTC. The chain has TRBV6-1 and TRBJ2-7; D remains ambiguous. Germline lookup yields CDR1 MNHNS and CDR2 SASEGT. With 7 bases removed from V and 3 bases from J, the gap between germline ends came to 19 bases. The CDR3 consists of 15 residues.

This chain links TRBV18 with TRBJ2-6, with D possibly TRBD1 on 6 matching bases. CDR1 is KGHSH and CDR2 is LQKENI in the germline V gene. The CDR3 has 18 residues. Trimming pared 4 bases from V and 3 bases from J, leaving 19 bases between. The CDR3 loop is CASSRTVTGRGGANVLTF. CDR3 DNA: TGTGCCAGCTCACGAACCGTCACAGGGAGAGGTGGGGCCAACGTCCTGACTTTC.

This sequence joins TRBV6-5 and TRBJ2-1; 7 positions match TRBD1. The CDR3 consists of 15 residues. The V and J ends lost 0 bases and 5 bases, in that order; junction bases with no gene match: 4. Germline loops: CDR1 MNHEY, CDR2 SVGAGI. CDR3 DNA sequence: TGTGCCAGCAGTTACTCACGGACAGGCAACAATGAGCAGTTCTTC. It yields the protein CASSYSRTGNNEQFF.

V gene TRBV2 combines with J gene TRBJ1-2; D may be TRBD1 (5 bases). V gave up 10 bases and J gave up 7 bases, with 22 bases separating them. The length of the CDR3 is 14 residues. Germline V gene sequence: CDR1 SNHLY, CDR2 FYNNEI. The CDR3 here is CAITLGGRHLGYTF. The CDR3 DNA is TGTGCCATCACCCTGGGGGGACGGCACCTTGGCTACACCTTC.

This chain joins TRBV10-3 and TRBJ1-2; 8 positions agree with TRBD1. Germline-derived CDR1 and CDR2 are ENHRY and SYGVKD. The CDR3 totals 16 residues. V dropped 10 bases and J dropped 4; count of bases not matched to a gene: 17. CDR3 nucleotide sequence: TGTGCCAACCGGGAGGAGCAGGGGGCGAATGGCTATGGCTACACCTTC. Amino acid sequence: CANREEQGANGYGYTF.

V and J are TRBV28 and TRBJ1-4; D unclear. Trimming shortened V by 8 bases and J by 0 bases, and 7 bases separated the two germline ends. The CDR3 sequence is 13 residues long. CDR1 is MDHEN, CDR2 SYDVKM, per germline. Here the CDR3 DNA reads TGTGCCAGCGCACGGGCAACTAATGAAAAACTGTTTTTT. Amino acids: CASARATNEKLFF.

CDR3 DNA sequence: TGTGCCAGCAGTTTCCGCCGGGACAGGGTTTCCTACAATGAGCAGTTCTTC. It encodes CASSFRRDRVSYNEQFF. The chain is built from TRBV27 and TRBJ2-1, with 9 bases lining up with TRBD1. CDR1 and CDR2 (germline): MNHEY, SMNVEV (reference sequence). Germline trimming cut 3 bases from V and 1 base from J; bases unmatched to any gene: 7. The CDR3 has 17 amino acids.

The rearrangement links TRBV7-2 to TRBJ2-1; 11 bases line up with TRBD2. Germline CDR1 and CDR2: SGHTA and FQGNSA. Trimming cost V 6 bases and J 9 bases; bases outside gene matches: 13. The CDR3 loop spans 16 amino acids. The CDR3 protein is CASRRGLADTIGEQFF. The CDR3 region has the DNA TGTGCCAGCAGGAGGGGACTAGCGGATACCATCGGTGAGCAGTTCTTC.

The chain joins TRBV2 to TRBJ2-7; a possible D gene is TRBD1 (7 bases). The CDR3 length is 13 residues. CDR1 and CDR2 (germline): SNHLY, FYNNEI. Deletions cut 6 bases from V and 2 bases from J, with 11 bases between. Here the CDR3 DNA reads TGTGCCAGCAGGGACAGGACTACCTACGAGCAGTACTTC. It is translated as CASRDRTTYEQYF.

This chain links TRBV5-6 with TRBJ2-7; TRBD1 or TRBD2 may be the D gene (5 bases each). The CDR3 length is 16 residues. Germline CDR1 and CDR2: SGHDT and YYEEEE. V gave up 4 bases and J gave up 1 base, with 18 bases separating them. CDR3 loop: CASSLPRGRGSYEQYF. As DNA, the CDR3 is TGTGCCAGCAGCCTACCTCGGGGACGGGGATCCTACGAGCAGTACTTC.

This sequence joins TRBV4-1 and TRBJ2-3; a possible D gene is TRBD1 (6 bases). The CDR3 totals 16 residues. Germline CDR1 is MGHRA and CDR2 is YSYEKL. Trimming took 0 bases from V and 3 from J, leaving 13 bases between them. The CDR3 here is CASSQEGGLGTDTQYF. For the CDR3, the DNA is TGCGCCAGCAGCCAAGAAGGGGGTTTGGGGACAGATACGCAGTATTTT.

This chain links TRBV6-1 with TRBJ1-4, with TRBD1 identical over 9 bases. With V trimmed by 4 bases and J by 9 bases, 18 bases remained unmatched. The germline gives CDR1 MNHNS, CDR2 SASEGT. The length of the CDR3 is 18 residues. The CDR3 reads CASSANPGQGHPGKKLFF. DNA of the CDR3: TGTGCCAGCAGTGCGAATCCGGGACAGGGTCATCCTGGGAAAAAACTGTTTTTT.

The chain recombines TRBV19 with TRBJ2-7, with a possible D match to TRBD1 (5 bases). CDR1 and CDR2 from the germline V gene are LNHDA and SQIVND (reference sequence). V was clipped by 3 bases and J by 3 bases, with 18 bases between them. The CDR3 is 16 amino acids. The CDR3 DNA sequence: TGTGCCAGTAGTATTGAATGGGGCCCCCTCTACTACGAGCAGTACTTC. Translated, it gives CASSIEWGPLYYEQYF.

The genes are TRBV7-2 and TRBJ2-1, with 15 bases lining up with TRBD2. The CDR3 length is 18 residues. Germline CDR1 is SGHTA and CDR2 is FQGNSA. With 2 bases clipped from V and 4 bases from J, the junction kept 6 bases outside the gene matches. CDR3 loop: CASSLRTSGGVGYNEQFF. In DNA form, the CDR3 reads TGTGCCAGCAGCTTAAGGACTAGCGGGGGGGTAGGATACAATGAGCAGTTCTTC.

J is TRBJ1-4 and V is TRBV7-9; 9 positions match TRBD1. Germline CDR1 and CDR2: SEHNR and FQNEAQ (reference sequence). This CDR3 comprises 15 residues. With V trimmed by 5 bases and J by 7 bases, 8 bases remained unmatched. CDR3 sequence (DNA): TGTGCCAGCAGCCCAACAGGGGGCCCTGGTGAAAAACTGTTTTTT. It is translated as CASSPTGGPGEKLFF.

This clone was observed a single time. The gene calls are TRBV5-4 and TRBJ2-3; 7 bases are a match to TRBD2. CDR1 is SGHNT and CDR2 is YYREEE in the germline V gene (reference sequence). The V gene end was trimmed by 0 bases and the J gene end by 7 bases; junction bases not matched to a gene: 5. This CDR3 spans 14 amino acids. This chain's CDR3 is CASSLDLAVNTQYF. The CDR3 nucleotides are TGTGCCAGCAGCTTGGATCTAGCGGTAAATACGCAGTATTTT. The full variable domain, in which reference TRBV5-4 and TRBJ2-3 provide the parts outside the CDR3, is ETGVTQSPTHLIKTRGQQVTLRCSSQSGHNTVSWYQQALGQGPQFIFQYYREEENGRGNFPPRFSGLQFPNYSSELNVNALELDDSALYLCASSLDLAVNTQYFGPGTRLTVL.

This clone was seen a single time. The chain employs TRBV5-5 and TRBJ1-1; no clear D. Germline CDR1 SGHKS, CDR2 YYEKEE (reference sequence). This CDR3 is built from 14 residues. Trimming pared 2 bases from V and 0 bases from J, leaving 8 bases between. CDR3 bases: TGTGCCAGCAGCTTACAGAGCATGAACACTGAAGCTTTCTTT. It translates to CASSLQSMNTEAFF. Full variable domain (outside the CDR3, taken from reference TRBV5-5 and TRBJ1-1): DAGVTQSPTHLIKTRGQQVTLRCSPISGHKSVSWYQQVLGQGPQFIFQYYEKEERGRGNFPDRFSARQFPNYSSELNVNALLLGDSALYLCASSLQSMNTEAFFGQGTRLTVV.

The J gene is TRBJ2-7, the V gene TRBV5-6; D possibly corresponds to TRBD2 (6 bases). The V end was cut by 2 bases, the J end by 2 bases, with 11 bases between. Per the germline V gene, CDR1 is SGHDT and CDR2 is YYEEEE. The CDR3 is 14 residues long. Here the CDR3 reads CASSLPGLAYEQYF. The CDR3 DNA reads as TGTGCCAGCAGCTTACCGGGACTTGCCTACGAGCAGTACTTC.

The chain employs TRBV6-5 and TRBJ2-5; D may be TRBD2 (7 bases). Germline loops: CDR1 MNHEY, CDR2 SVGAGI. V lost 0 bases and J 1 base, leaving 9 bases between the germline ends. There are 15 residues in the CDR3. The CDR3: CASSYSRGGQETQYF. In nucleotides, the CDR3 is TGTGCCAGCAGTTACTCTAGGGGGGGCCAAGAGACCCAGTACTTC.

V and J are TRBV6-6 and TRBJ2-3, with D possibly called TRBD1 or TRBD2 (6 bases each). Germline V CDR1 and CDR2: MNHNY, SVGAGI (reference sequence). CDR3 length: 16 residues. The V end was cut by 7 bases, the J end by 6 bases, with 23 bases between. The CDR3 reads CASMSAAGGNRDTQYF. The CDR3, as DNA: TGTGCCAGCATGTCCGCGGCCGGGGGCAATCGGGATACGCAGTATTTT.

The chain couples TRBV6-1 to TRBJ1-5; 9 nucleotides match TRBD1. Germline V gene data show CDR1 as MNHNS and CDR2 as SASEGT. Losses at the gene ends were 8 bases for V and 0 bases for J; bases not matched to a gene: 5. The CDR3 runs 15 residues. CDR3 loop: CASYDRGGSNQPQHF. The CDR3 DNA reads TGTGCCAGCTATGACAGGGGGGGTAGCAATCAGCCCCAGCATTTT.

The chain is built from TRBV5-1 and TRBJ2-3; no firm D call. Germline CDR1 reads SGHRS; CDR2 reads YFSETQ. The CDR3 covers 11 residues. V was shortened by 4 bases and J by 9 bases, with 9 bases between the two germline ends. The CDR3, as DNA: TGCGCCAGCAGCGTGCTAGGGACGCAGTATTTT. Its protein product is CASSVLGTQYF.

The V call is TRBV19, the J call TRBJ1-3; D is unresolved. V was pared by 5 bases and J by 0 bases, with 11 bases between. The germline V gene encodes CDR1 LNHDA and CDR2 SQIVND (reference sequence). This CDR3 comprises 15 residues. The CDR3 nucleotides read TGTGCCAGTAGTCTATCACCGAGCTCTGGAAACACCATATATTTT. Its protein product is CASSLSPSSGNTIYF. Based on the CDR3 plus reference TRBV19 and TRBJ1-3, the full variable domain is DGGITQSPKYLFRKEGQNVTLSCEQNLNHDAMYWYRQDPGQGLRLIYYSQIVNDFQKGDIAEGYSVSREKKESFPLTVTSAQKNPTAFYLCASSLSPSSGNTIYFGEGSWLTVV.